The entry below gives a single T cell receptor beta chain sequence along with its context. Its target is not known. Selected positively for CCR7 and CD45RO-negative, naive CD8 cells excluded terminally differentiated effector memory CD45RA+ cells. The data originate from a study of shared clonotypes between healthy human individuals. Study conclusions and caveats: A generally larger estimated richness was seen in naive subsets than in memory subsets.

Template for every sorted-subset replicate PCR totaled approximately 0.2 ug DNA, some 30,000 T cell genomes. Repertoires were generated with immunoSEQ multiplex PCR, while TCRdb's copy carries only in-frame clones and drops some. The sample has some 2,000,000 clones; 85% to 95% are singletons. Looked up from germline, CDR1 is MNHNS and CDR2 is SASEGT. V was pared by 2 bases and J by 4 bases, with 4 bases of the junction left unmatched. The CDR3 contains 15 residues. This chain uses TRBV6-1 with TRBJ2-3; TRBD1 matches 9 bases. This receptor was identified in a man younger than 30 in good health. Source material: naive CD8+ T cells sorted from blood. As DNA, the CDR3 is TGTGCCAGCAGTGAAAGGGGACAGGGAGCAGATACGCAGTATTTT. This encodes CASSERGQGADTQYF.